This T cell receptor (beta chain) was sequenced in a study of T cells after yellow fever vaccination. Study observations and caveats: Any FACS-sorted repertoire could hold abundant clonotypes that contaminate it from the bulk population. There was a small share of clonotypes that showed up in both the CD4 and CD8 compartments.

Turning to this clonotype: Its antigen is unknown. A much larger clone sits a single nucleotide away, making a read error possible.

TCRdb itself ran the 5' RACE reads through MiXCR, one entry per CDR3 protein. In the table there are 150,000 to 200,000 distinct CDR3 sequences, approximately 6.2% of which are singletons. The germline gives CDR1 LGHNA, CDR2 YSLEER. The CDR3 extends over 13 amino acids. The chain uses TRBV4-3 and TRBJ2-1; D call uncertain. The sample here was CD4+ T cells sorted from PBMCs, taken on the day of the first yellow fever vaccination. The origin of this receptor is a young man who received the YFV17D yellow fever vaccine. DNA for the CDR3: TGCGCCACCAGCCAAGAGTCCTACAATGAGCAGTTCTTC. Its protein product is CATSQESYNEQFF.